Below are 16 T cell receptor beta chains sequenced from a single sample in a study of T cells in Graves' hyperthyroidism and ophthalmopathy. RNA transcripts provided the source from which TCR beta CDR3 regions were amplified. The primer set for the first-round RT-PCR of the TCR CDR3 was HTBI. TCRdb called the multiplex PCR reads again in MiXCR, with one record for every CDR3 protein. This table holds around 440,000 distinct CDR3 sequences, approximately 14% found once. The sequencing input was blood. The receptors here all came from a young woman with Graves' hyperthyroidism.

This clonotype occurred many times. The chain couples TRBV20-1 to TRBJ1-2; unclear D gene. The CDR3 covers 14 residues. CDR1 and CDR2 from the germline V gene are DFQATT and SNEGSKA (reference sequence). Trimming left V 4 bases short and J 4 bases short, with 16 bases between. The CDR3 sequence is CSAITRVGIYGYTF. CDR3 sequence (DNA): TGCAGTGCTATAACGCGGGTGGGGATCTATGGCTACACCTTC.

This clonotype appeared many times. The genes are TRBV27 and TRBJ2-7; D is perhaps TRBD1 (6 bases). V was cut by 9 bases and J by 9 bases, with 15 bases left in between. The CDR3 sequence is 11 residues long. Germline assignment: CDR1 MNHEY and CDR2 SMNVEV (reference sequence). The DNA for the CDR3 is TGTGCCAGGCAACAGGGAAAGGGGCAGTACTTC. Amino acids: CARQQGKGQYF.

This clonotype appeared many times. The chain combines TRBV3-1 with TRBJ1-5; D is uncertain. The germline V and J ends were trimmed by 0 bases and 3 bases, with 3 bases remaining between them. Germline CDR1 and CDR2: LGHDT and YNNKEL (reference sequence). The CDR3 covers 13 residues. CDR3: CASSQEVNQPQHF. The DNA for the CDR3 is TGTGCCAGCAGCCAAGAAGTCAATCAGCCCCAGCATTTT.

This clonotype was recorded at least ten times. The J gene is TRBJ1-6, the V gene TRBV6-1; 7 nucleotides match TRBD1. Trimming removed 1 base from V and 9 bases from J; junction bases left unmatched: 0. Per germline, CDR1 MNHNS and CDR2 SASEGT. The CDR3 runs 13 residues. The CDR3 protein is CASSEGDSSPLHF. The CDR3 DNA is TGTGCCAGCAGTGAAGGGGACAGTTCACCCCTCCACTTT.

On this clonotype: A single base separates this from a much larger clone, so it may be a read error. The CDR3 DNA sequence: TGTGCCAGTAGCCCAACGGGGGACAGCTCCTTCCCCTGCGAGCAGTACTTC. Amino acid sequence: CASSPTGDSSFPCEQYF. The chain has TRBV19 and TRBJ2-7; D is perhaps TRBD1 (7 bases). The CDR3 is made up of 17 amino acids. The germline V and J ends were trimmed by 6 bases and 6 bases, with 27 bases remaining between them. Per the germline V gene, CDR1 is LNHDA and CDR2 is SQIVND (reference sequence).

This clonotype was found many times. The gene calls are TRBV12-3 or TRBV12-4 and TRBJ2-1, with 9 bases matching TRBD2. Trimming removed 6 bases from V and 4 bases from J; junction bases left unmatched: 4. The CDR3 contains 14 residues. The CDR3 protein is CASRYSGGYNEQFF. CDR3 DNA sequence: TGTGCCAGCAGGTATAGCGGGGGTTACAATGAGCAGTTCTTC.

This clonotype was found many times. The chain joins TRBV20-1 to TRBJ2-3; 15 positions match TRBD2. Germline CDR1 DFQATT, CDR2 SNEGSKA (reference sequence). This CDR3 comprises 16 residues. Trimming cost V 5 bases and J 2 bases; bases outside gene matches: 5. The CDR3 reads CSALGLAGGPTDTQYF. The CDR3 DNA sequence: TGCAGTGCTTTAGGACTAGCGGGAGGGCCCACAGATACGCAGTATTTT.

The chain links TRBV10-3 to TRBJ2-3; 9 bases match TRBD1. Germline-derived CDR1 and CDR2 are ENHRY and SYGVKD. This CDR3 has 14 amino acids. J gave up 6 bases and V 10 bases, and 11 bases lay outside the gene matches. The CDR3 sequence: CATTGQGNWDTQYF. The CDR3 DNA sequence: TGTGCCACCACCGGACAGGGGAATTGGGATACGCAGTATTTT.

The chain has TRBV18 and TRBJ1-4, with D possibly matching TRBD1 (6 bases). Trimming took 3 bases from V and 2 from J, leaving 16 bases between them. Germline CDR1 reads KGHSH; CDR2 reads LQKENI. The CDR3 is made up of 17 amino acids. The CDR3 region has the DNA TGTGCCAGCTCACCCTACACAGGGTTAGGGACTAATGAAAAACTGTTTTTT. Translation gives CASSPYTGLGTNEKLFF.

The rearrangement uses TRBV5-6 and TRBJ1-2; D possibly corresponds to TRBD1 (6 bases). The V gene's germline CDR1 is SGHDT and CDR2 YYEEEE. Trimming took off 0 bases at V and 1 base at J, with 10 bases between the two ends. The CDR3 has 15 amino acids. The CDR3 nucleotides read TGTGCCAGCAGCTTGGTGAGGGGGGATAACTATGGCTACACCTTC. Amino acids: CASSLVRGDNYGYTF.

J is TRBJ2-4 and V is TRBV6-1; TRBD1 aligns across 10 bases. The CDR3 runs 15 residues. V was clipped by 4 bases and J by 7 bases; unmatched bases: 7. Germline V lookup: CDR1 MNHNS, CDR2 SASEGT. The CDR3 spells CASSATGTGANIQYF. The CDR3 DNA follows: TGTGCCAGCAGTGCAACCGGGACAGGGGCGAACATTCAGTACTTC.

This sequence joins TRBV7-8 and TRBJ2-5; the match to TRBD2 covers 11 bases. There are 17 residues in the CDR3. With V trimmed by 2 bases and J by 2 bases, 7 bases remained unmatched. CDR1 and CDR2 from the germline V gene are SGHVS and FQNEAQ. Here the CDR3 reads CASSLTPGLADQETQYF. CDR3 coding DNA: TGTGCCAGCAGCTTAACTCCGGGACTAGCGGATCAAGAGACCCAGTACTTC.

This chain uses TRBV7-8 with TRBJ2-5; 7 bases agree with TRBD2. This CDR3 spans 18 amino acids. Germline V gives CDR1 SGHVS, CDR2 FQNEAQ. V lost 2 bases and J lost 5; bases outside the gene matches: 17. The CDR3 here is CASSLSLREAGDAETQYF. The CDR3 nucleotides are TGTGCCAGCAGCTTAAGCCTCAGGGAGGCGGGGGATGCGGAGACCCAGTACTTC.

With regard to this clonotype: Given a much more abundant clone one base away, this may be a read error. The chain carries TRBV27 and TRBJ2-7, with D maybe TRBD2 (6 bases). The CDR3 spans 14 residues. CDR1 is MNHEY, CDR2 SMNVEV, per germline (reference sequence). The CDR3 is CTSSLSGRLYEQYF. The CDR3 region has the DNA TGTACCAGCAGTTTATCCGGGAGACTCTACGAGCAGTACTTC.

This clonotype was counted ten times or more. The V call is TRBV7-9, the J call TRBJ2-7; TRBD2 agrees at 10 bases. The ends lost 4 bases at V and 2 bases at J; junction bases unmatched: 8. Looked up from germline, CDR1 is SEHNR and CDR2 is FQNEAQ (reference sequence). This CDR3 contains 16 residues. The CDR3 DNA reads as TGTGCCAGCAGCTCCCCCACTAGCGGGACGCCCTACGAGCAGTACTTC. Translation: CASSSPTSGTPYEQYF.

This clonotype was observed many times. The V call is TRBV7-9, the J call TRBJ1-1; the D is unclear. The CDR3 loop spans 13 amino acids. Germline CDR1 reads SEHNR; CDR2 reads FQNEAQ (reference sequence). The germline V and J ends were trimmed by 5 bases and 8 bases, with 15 bases remaining between them. The CDR3 sequence: CASSLSRTLEAFF. The CDR3 DNA is TGTGCCAGCAGCCTCTCCAGAACACTCGAAGCTTTCTTT.